A single sample gave rise to the 26 T cell receptor beta chains below, sequenced in a study of CD8 T cells in ankylosing spondylitis. The study's findings and limits: Seemingly distinctive of ankylosing spondylitis blood was a TCR beta motif formed by eight highly homologous variants.

Their antigens are not known. MiXCR, run by TCRdb on the 5' RACE reads, gives a single entry per CDR3 protein. The table records 800,000 to 900,000 distinct CDR3 sequences, 12% of them present only once. Sample: blood, either unsorted or a sorted T cell fraction (not recorded which). The source of these receptors is a male donor with ankylosing spondylitis.

This clonotype has a handful of counts. This rearrangement joins TRBV29-1 to TRBJ2-7; D gene uncertain. Germline V gives CDR1 SQVTM, CDR2 ANQGSEA. The CDR3 sequence is 12 residues long. V shed 6 bases and J shed 0 bases, with 9 bases lying between them. CDR3 loop: CSVEQSSYEQYF. CDR3 nucleotides: TGCAGCGTCGAACAGAGCTCCTACGAGCAGTACTTC.

This clonotype has a handful of counts. This chain uses TRBV7-2 with TRBJ2-3, with no clear D. The CDR3 runs to 15 residues. The germline CDR1 and CDR2 sequences are SGHTA and FQGNSA. Between the trimmed V and J ends, which lost 1 base and 3 bases, there was a span of 11 bases. The DNA for the CDR3 is TGTGCCAGCAGCTTAGTCGCCTATAGGACAGATACGCAGTATTTT. This sequence encodes CASSLVAYRTDTQYF.

This clonotype came up a few times. The rearrangement uses TRBV10-3 and TRBJ1-1; 7 bases align to TRBD1. Trimming removed 2 bases from V and 8 bases from J; junction bases left unmatched: 5. The germline CDR1 and CDR2 sequences are ENHRY and SYGVKD. The length of the CDR3 is 13 residues. The CDR3 DNA sequence: TGTGCCATCAGTGAGAGGCAGGGGGGGGAAGCTTTCTTT. Protein product: CAISERQGGEAFF.

The rearrangement uses TRBV14 and TRBJ2-3, with 9 bases that match TRBD1. Germline CDR1 SGHDN, CDR2 FVKESK. The CDR3 length is 14 residues. Trimming took 8 bases from V and 1 from J; bases not matched to a gene: 4. CDR3 DNA sequence: TGTGCCAGCGGGACAGGGCCGGGCACAGATACGCAGTATTTT. Translation gives CASGTGPGTDTQYF.

Written as DNA, the CDR3 is TGCAGTGCCACATTACAGGGAAACACCTACGAGCAGTACTTC. Encoded protein: CSATLQGNTYEQYF. The V gene is TRBV20-1, the J gene TRBJ2-7; a possible D gene is TRBD1 (6 bases). V dropped 6 bases and J dropped 2 bases, with 17 bases sitting between them. The CDR3 has 14 residues. Looked up from germline, CDR1 is DFQATT and CDR2 is SNEGSKA (reference sequence).

The rearrangement uses TRBV6-2 or TRBV6-3 and TRBJ1-1; D gene unclear. Trimming left V 6 bases short and J 2 bases short, with 13 bases between. Per germline, CDR1 MNHEY and CDR2 SVGEGT. This CDR3 contains 14 residues. This CDR3 is CASSRRQPNTEAFF. The CDR3 DNA is TGTGCCAGCAGCCGTAGGCAGCCAAACACTGAAGCTTTCTTT.

The V and J genes are TRBV20-1 and TRBJ2-7; the match to TRBD2 covers 9 bases. This CDR3 region has 14 residues. The germline V gene encodes CDR1 DFQATT and CDR2 SNEGSKA (reference sequence). V dropped 5 bases and J dropped 2; count of bases not matched to a gene: 7. This chain's CDR3 is CSADPSGKTYEQYF. In nucleotides, the CDR3 is TGCAGTGCTGACCCTAGCGGGAAGACCTACGAGCAGTACTTC.

This clonotype was counted only a few times. The V and J genes are TRBV24-1 and TRBJ2-1; D is possibly TRBD2 (6 bases). V shed 4 bases and J shed 4 bases, with 10 bases lying between them. Germline V gene sequence: CDR1 KGHDR, CDR2 SFDVKD. CDR3 size: 14 residues. CDR3 bases: TGTGCCACCAGTGACGGGGGACCGTACAATGAGCAGTTCTTC. Translated: CATSDGGPYNEQFF.

The gene calls are TRBV4-2 and TRBJ2-5; D gene uncertain. The germline V gene encodes CDR1 LGHNA and CDR2 YNFKEQ. The CDR3 sequence is 14 residues long. V was trimmed by 1 base and J by 5 bases, leaving 11 bases between them. The CDR3 DNA follows: TGTGCCAGCAGCCAAGCTACGGGCCGGGAGACCCAGTACTTC. This translates into CASSQATGRETQYF.

This clonotype was seen a handful of times. V is TRBV20-1 and J is TRBJ2-7; D is perhaps TRBD1 (6 bases). The length of the CDR3 is 11 residues. Germline V gives CDR1 DFQATT, CDR2 SNEGSKA (reference sequence). V lost 5 bases and J lost 5, with 10 bases in between. The CDR3 DNA sequence: TGCAGTGCTGCACAGGGACACGAGCAGTACTTC. Protein product: CSAAQGHEQYF.

This clonotype turned up a few times. The rearrangement links TRBV5-1 to TRBJ2-7; 10 nucleotides match TRBD1. The V segment lost 2 bases and the J segment 0 bases; nucleotides outside the gene matches: 5. This CDR3 has 16 amino acids. Germline-derived CDR1 and CDR2 are SGHRS and YFSETQ. The CDR3 coding sequence is TGCGCCAGCAGCTTCCTGACAGGGGGCAGCTCCTACGAGCAGTACTTC. Translated, it gives CASSFLTGGSSYEQYF.

The chain uses TRBV28 and TRBJ2-3; weak D call: TRBD2 (5 bases). This CDR3 is built from 15 residues. V was clipped by 1 base and J by 1 base, with 9 bases between them. Germline V CDR1 and CDR2: MDHEN, SYDVKM. CDR3 DNA sequence: TGTGCCAGCAGTTTATTCGAGGGAGGCACAGATACGCAGTATTTT. Amino acid sequence: CASSLFEGGTDTQYF. The complete variable domain, with remaining parts taken from reference TRBV28 and TRBJ2-3, reads DVKVTQSSRYLVKRTGEKVFLECVQDMDHENMFWYRQDPGLGLRLIYFSYDVKMKEKGDIPEGYSVSREKKERFSLILESASTNQTSMYLCASSLFEGGTDTQYFGPGTRLTVL.

The chain has TRBV6-5 and TRBJ2-1; 13 bases are shared with TRBD2. Germline V gives CDR1 MNHEY, CDR2 SVGAGI. V was pared by 1 base and J by 8 bases, with 2 bases of the junction left unmatched. This CDR3 spans 15 amino acids. The CDR3 DNA is TGTGCCAGCAGTTACTGGACTAGCGGGAGCCATGAGCAGTTCTTC. It specifies CASSYWTSGSHEQFF.

The V gene is TRBV12-3 or TRBV12-4, the J gene TRBJ1-6; 7 positions agree with TRBD1. The CDR3 is 15 amino acids. Trimming took 3 bases from V and 8 from J; bases not matched to a gene: 7. Here the CDR3 DNA reads TGTGCCAGCAGTTTGAGACAGGGAAAATATTCACCCCTCCACTTT. Protein product: CASSLRQGKYSPLHF.

This clonotype showed up just a few times. The DNA of the CDR3 is TGTGCCAGCAGCCCGCGGGCCAGGAGAGGAGCCGCCGACGAGACCCAGTACTTC. Translation: CASSPRARRGAADETQYF. The gene calls are TRBV11-1 and TRBJ2-5; tentative D call: TRBD2 (5 bases). CDR1 is SGHAT and CDR2 is FQDESV in the germline V gene (reference sequence). V lost 5 bases and J 5 bases, leaving 27 bases between the germline ends. This CDR3 is built from 18 residues.

This clonotype was seen at least ten times. The rearrangement links TRBV5-1 to TRBJ1-5; 8 bases are a match to TRBD1. Germline assignment: CDR1 SGHRS and CDR2 YFSETQ. The length of the CDR3 is 14 residues. The V segment lost 4 bases and the J segment 5 bases; nucleotides outside the gene matches: 5. The CDR3 DNA reads as TGCGCCAGCAGCCCTGACAGGGGCGATCAGCCCCAGCATTTT. Translated: CASSPDRGDQPQHF.

This clonotype was found a few times. This rearrangement joins TRBV6-1 to TRBJ2-7; weak D call: TRBD2 (6 bases). V lost 0 bases, J lost 6 bases, and 18 bases lay in between. The CDR3 spans 16 residues. Germline V gene data show CDR1 as MNHNS and CDR2 as SASEGT. The CDR3 DNA sequence: TGTGCCAGCAGTGAAGCGCTGACCGGGAGATCGGGCGAGCAGTACTTC. Translating gives CASSEALTGRSGEQYF.

This clonotype was detected a few times. The V gene is TRBV5-6, the J gene TRBJ2-5, with a possible D match to TRBD2 (5 bases). The germline gives CDR1 SGHDT, CDR2 YYEEEE. The CDR3 totals 16 residues. The V gene lost 4 bases and the J gene lost 4 bases, with 20 bases spanning the gap. CDR3 region: CASSPRRGRVGETQYF. The CDR3 DNA follows: TGTGCCAGCAGCCCCCGGAGAGGGCGGGTCGGAGAGACCCAGTACTTC. Looking up the rest from reference TRBV5-6 and TRBJ2-5 gives the full variable domain: DAGVTQSPTHLIKTRGQQVTLRCSPKSGHDTVSWYQQALGQGPQFIFQYYEEEERQRGNFPDRFSGHQFPNYSSELNVNALLLGDSALYLCASSPRRGRVGETQYFGPGTRLLVL.

The J gene is TRBJ1-4, the V gene TRBV7-2; 7 bases are a match to TRBD1. This CDR3 comprises 15 residues. CDR1 is SGHTA, CDR2 FQGNSA, per germline. Unmatched junction bases numbered 5, after V lost 1 base and J lost 6 bases. In nucleotides, the CDR3 is TGTGCCAGCAGCTTAGTCGGGACAGCCTATGAAAAACTGTTTTTT. This codes for CASSLVGTAYEKLFF.

This clonotype was recorded a few times. The chain combines TRBV20-1 with TRBJ2-5; D is tentatively TRBD1 or TRBD2 (6 bases each). The V and J ends lost 4 bases and 6 bases respectively, with 21 bases between them. The CDR3 is 15 amino acids. CDR1 and CDR2 from the germline V gene are DFQATT and SNEGSKA (reference sequence). The CDR3 nucleotides read TGCAGTGCTATCAAGAGGGGGGAAGGTATGAAGACCCAGTACTTC. Its protein is CSAIKRGEGMKTQYF.

This chain links TRBV6-5 with TRBJ2-2, with D uncertain. Germline V lookup: CDR1 MNHEY, CDR2 SVGAGI. The V end was cut by 2 bases, the J end by 5 bases, with 9 bases between. The CDR3 has 14 residues. The CDR3 nucleotides are TGTGCCAGCAGTTACCGACTCGGTACCGGGGAGCTGTTTTTT. Protein: CASSYRLGTGELFF.

This chain connects TRBV28 to TRBJ2-1; D may be TRBD1 or TRBD2 (5 bases each). The CDR3 covers 17 residues. CDR1 and CDR2 from the germline V gene are MDHEN and SYDVKM. Trimming took 11 bases from V and 7 from J, leaving 30 bases between them. The DNA of the CDR3 is TGTGCCTCTATTGCCTCTTGGGCCCGGGACCTTTTTAATGAGCAGTTCTTC. Its translation: CASIASWARDLFNEQFF. Filled out from reference TRBV28 and TRBJ2-1, the complete variable domain reads DVKVTQSSRYLVKRTGEKVFLECVQDMDHENMFWYRQDPGLGLRLIYFSYDVKMKEKGDIPEGYSVSREKKERFSLILESASTNQTSMYLCASIASWARDLFNEQFFGPGTRLTVL.

CDR3 protein: CASSWGGASGSYEQYF. The CDR3 DNA sequence: TGTGCCAGCAGTTGGGGGGGGGCTAGCGGGAGCTACGAGCAGTACTTC. The chain uses TRBV6-5 and TRBJ2-7; the match to TRBD2 covers 10 bases. Germline V CDR1 and CDR2: MNHEY, SVGAGI. This CDR3 comprises 16 residues. V gave up 4 bases and J gave up 3 bases; unmatched junction bases: 9.

This clonotype was counted many times. At one end the junction does not follow the germline gene, possibly because of a read error. This chain links TRBV18 with TRBJ2-3; the match to TRBD1 covers 9 bases. Germline V lookup: CDR1 KGHSH, CDR2 LQKENI. The length of the CDR3 is 11 residues. Written as DNA, the CDR3 is TGTGCCAGCTCACCAGGACAGGGGATGAATTTT. Amino acid sequence: CASSPGQGMNF. Full variable domain (outside the CDR3, taken from reference TRBV18 and TRBJ2-3): NAGVMQNPRHLVRRRGQEARLRCSPMKGHSHVYWYRQLPEEGLKFMVYLQKENIIDESGMPKERFSAEFPKEGPSILRIQQVVRGDSAAYFCASSPGQGMNFGPGTRLTVL.

The rearrangement uses TRBV20-1 and TRBJ2-7, with TRBD2 matching 8 bases. V was pared by 3 bases and J by 4 bases, with 8 bases of the junction left unmatched. CDR3 length equals 14 residues. CDR1 DFQATT and CDR2 SNEGSKA come from the germline V gene (reference sequence). The CDR3 DNA follows: TGCAGTGCTAGGGGGACTAGACGAAATTACGAGCAGTACTTC. It yields the protein CSARGTRRNYEQYF.

The chain has TRBV5-4 and TRBJ2-1; the match to TRBD2 covers 7 bases. With V trimmed by 3 bases and J by 0 bases, 3 bases remained unmatched. The CDR3 consists of 15 residues. The germline V gene encodes CDR1 SGHNT and CDR2 YYREEE (reference sequence). The CDR3 region is CASSYPGGSYNEQFF. CDR3 nucleotides: TGTGCCAGCAGCTACCCGGGGGGCTCCTACAATGAGCAGTTCTTC.